This T cell receptor beta chain was recorded in a study of Ad26.COV2.S vaccination and SARS-CoV-2 variants. Trimming shortened V by 5 bases and J by 2 bases, and 16 bases separated the two germline ends. CDR3 length: 16 residues. Germline values: CDR1 MNHEY, CDR2 SMNVEV (reference sequence). Specified treatment: over 15 received Ad26.COV2.S at low or high dose, single or two shots; about 5 received placebo; per-sample allocation not given. Day 63 following the first vaccine or placebo injection was when the samples were taken. Built on an Ad26 vector, the vaccine expressed Wuhan-strain SARS-CoV-2 spike. Clones were read by immunoSEQ multiplex PCR, and TCRdb kept only the in-frame ones, dropping some. The table records fewer than 600,000 clones, roughly nine tenths of them present only once. Overall study findings and caveats: Placebo and vaccine recipients had non-spike TCR breadth that was similar.

Worth noting for this clone: Its target is unknown.

The starting material was peripheral blood, obtained in a trial of Ad26.COV2.S vaccine versus placebo. The sequence derives from a person aged 18 to 65 who received the Ad26.COV2.S COVID-19 vaccine or a placebo. The J gene is TRBJ1-3, the V gene TRBV27; D remains ambiguous. The DNA for the CDR3 is TGTGCCAGCAGTCTCCGGGTTCAAGATGCTGGAAACACCATATATTTT. Its translation: CASSLRVQDAGNTIYF.